This T cell receptor beta chain emerged from a study of post-analysis software for immune sequencing data. Study-wide findings and caveats: Relative to controls, patients had about five TRBV segments at higher frequency, with TRBV5-6, TRBV5-1 and TRBV20-1 among these.

The CDR3 length is 17 residues. Concerning this clonotype itself: Its antigen is still unknown.

Unique molecular identifiers were built into the TCR beta cDNA libraries. TCRdb itself ran the PCR reads through MiXCR, one entry per CDR3 protein. This table holds hundreds of thousands of distinct CDR3 sequences, approximately 53% found once. The chain combines TRBV12-3 or TRBV12-4 with TRBJ2-5; 12 nucleotides line up with TRBD1. The J call is uncertain, as TRBJ2-7 better fits the DNA end. Material: blood. This TCR came from a girl between 5 and 17 years old with multiple sclerosis. CDR3 DNA sequence: TGTGCCAGCAGCCCCGGCCGGGGACAGGGGGCGATCTACGAGCAGTACTTC. It codes for CASSPGRGQGAIYEQYF.